This T cell receptor beta chain was captured by sequencing in a study of early T cells in non-severe SARS-CoV-2 infection. Trimming took 6 bases from V and 5 from J, leaving 11 bases between them. CDR3 size: 12 residues. Germline V gives CDR1 SQVTM, CDR2 ANQGSEA. TCRdb re-called the 5' RACE reads through MiXCR, storing one row per CDR3 protein. The sample has 60,000 to 75,000 distinct CDR3 sequences, 10% to 15% seen once. This clonotype showed up many times. The sample taken for sequencing was whole blood. The clonotype was recovered from an adult who was a healthcare worker with PCR-confirmed SARS-CoV-2 infection or an uninfected control (not recorded which). The chain couples TRBV29-1 to TRBJ2-1, with D unresolved. CDR3 residues: CSVRPFDNEQFF. The CDR3 DNA is TGCAGCGTCCGACCCTTCGACAATGAGCAGTTCTTC.